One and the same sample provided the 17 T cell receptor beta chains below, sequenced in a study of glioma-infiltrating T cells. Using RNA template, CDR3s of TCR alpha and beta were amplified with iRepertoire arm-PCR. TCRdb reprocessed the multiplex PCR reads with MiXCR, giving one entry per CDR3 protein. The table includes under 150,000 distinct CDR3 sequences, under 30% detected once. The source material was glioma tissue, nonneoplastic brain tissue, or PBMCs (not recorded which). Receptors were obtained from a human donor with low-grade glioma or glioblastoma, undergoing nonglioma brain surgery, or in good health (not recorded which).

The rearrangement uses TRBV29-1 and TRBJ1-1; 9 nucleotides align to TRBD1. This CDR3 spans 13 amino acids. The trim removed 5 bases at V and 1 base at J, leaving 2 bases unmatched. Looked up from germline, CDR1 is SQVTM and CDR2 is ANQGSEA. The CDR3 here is CSVLGQGNTEAFF. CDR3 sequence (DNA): TGCAGCGTTTTGGGACAGGGGAACACTGAAGCTTTCTTT.

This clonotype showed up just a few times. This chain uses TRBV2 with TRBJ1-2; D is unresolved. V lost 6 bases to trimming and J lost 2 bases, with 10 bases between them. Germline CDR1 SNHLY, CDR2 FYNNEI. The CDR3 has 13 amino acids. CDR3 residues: CASRRLINYGYTF. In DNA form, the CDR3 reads TGTGCCAGCAGGAGATTAATCAACTATGGCTACACCTTC.

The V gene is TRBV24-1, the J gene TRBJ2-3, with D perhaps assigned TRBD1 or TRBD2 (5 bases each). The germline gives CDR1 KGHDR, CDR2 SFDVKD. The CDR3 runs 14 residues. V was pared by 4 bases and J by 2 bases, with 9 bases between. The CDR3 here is CATSDPGATDTQYF. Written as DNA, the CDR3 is TGTGCCACCAGTGACCCCGGGGCCACAGATACGCAGTATTTT.

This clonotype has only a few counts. This CDR3 is CASSLAPAGAPHEQYV. DNA of the CDR3: TGTGCCAGCAGCTTAGCGCCAGCGGGGGCCCCGCACGAGCAGTACGTC. This chain joins TRBV7-2 and TRBJ2-7, with TRBD2 identical over 8 bases. The CDR3 is 16 amino acids. J was trimmed by 5 bases and V by 0 bases; bases with no gene match: 9. The germline CDR1 and CDR2 sequences are SGHTA and FQGNSA.

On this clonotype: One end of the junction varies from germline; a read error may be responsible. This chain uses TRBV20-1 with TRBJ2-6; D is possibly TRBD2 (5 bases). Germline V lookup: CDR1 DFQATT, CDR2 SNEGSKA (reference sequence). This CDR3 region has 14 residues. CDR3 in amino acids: CSASPGNGDNVLTF. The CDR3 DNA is TGCAGTGCTAGCCCGGGTAACGGGGACAACGTCCTGACTTTC.

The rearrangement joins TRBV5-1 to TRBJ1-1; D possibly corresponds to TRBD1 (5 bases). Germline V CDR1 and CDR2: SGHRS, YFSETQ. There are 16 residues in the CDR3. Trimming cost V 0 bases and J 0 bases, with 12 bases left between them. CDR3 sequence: CASSLEGQRMNTEAFF. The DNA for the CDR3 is TGCGCCAGCAGCTTGGAGGGGCAGAGGATGAACACTGAAGCTTTCTTT.

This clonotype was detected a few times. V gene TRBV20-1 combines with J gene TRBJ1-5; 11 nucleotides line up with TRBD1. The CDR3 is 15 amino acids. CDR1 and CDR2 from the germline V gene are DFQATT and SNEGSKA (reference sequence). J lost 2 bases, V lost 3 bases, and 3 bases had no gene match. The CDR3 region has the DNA TGCAGTGCTAGGGGACAGGGGGTGGGCAATCAGCCCCAGCATTTT. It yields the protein CSARGQGVGNQPQHF.

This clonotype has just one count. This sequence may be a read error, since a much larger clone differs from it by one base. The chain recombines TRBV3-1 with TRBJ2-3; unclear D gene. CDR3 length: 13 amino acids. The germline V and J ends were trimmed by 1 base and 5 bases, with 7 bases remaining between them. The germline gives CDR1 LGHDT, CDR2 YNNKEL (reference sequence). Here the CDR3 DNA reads TGTGCCAGCAGCCAAGTTTTGGAAGATACGCAGTATTTT. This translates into CASSQVLEDTQYF.

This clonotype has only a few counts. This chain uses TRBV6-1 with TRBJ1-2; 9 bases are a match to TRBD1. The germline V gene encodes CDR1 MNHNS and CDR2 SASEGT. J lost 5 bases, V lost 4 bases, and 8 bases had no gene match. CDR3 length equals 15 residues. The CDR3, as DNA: TGTGCCAGCAGTGGGGAAAGACAGGGGGGTTATGGCTACACCTTC. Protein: CASSGERQGGYGYTF.

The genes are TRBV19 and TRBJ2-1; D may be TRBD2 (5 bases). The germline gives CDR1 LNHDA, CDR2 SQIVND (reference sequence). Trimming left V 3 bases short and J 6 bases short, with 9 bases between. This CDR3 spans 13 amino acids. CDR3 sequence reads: CASSIWAGNEQFF. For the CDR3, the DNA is TGTGCCAGTAGTATCTGGGCGGGCAATGAGCAGTTCTTC.

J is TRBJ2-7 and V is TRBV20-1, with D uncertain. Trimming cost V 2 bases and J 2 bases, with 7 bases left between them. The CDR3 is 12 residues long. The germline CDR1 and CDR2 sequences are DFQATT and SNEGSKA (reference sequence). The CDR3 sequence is CSARRPPYEQYV. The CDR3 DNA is TGCAGTGCTAGACGCCCCCCCTACGAGCAGTACGTC.

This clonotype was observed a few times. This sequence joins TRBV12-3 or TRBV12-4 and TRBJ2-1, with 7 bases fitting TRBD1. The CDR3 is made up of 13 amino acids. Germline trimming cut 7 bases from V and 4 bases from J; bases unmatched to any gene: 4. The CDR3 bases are TGTGCCAGCACCTCGACAGGGTACAATGAGCAGTTCTTC. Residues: CASTSTGYNEQFF.

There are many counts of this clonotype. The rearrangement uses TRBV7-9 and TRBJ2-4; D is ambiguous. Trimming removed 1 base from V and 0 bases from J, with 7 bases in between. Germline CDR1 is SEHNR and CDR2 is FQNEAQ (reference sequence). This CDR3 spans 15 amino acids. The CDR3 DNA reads TGTGCCAGCAGCTTAGTCGACGTAGCCAAAAACATTCAGTACTTC. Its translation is CASSLVDVAKNIQYF.

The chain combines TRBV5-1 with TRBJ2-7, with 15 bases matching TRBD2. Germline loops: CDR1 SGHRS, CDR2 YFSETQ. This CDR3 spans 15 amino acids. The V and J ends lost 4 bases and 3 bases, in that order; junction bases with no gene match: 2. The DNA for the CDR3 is TGCGCCAGCAGCCTGGGACTAGCGGGGGGCTACGAGCAGTACGTC. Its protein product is CASSLGLAGGYEQYV.

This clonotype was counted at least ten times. The CDR3 spells CASSWDRGRSYNEQFF. As DNA, the CDR3 is TGTGCCAGCAGTTGGGACAGGGGGCGATCCTACAATGAGCAGTTCTTC. This chain links TRBV27 with TRBJ2-1, with 12 bases that match TRBD1. CDR3 length equals 16 residues. V gave up 4 bases and J gave up 1 base; unmatched junction bases: 2. Per germline, CDR1 MNHEY and CDR2 SMNVEV (reference sequence).

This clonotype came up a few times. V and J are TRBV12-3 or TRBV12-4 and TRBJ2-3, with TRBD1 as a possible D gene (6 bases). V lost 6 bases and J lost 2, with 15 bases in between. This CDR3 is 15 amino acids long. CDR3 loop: CASREGQKNTDTQYF. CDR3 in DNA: TGTGCCAGCAGGGAAGGACAGAAAAACACAGATACGCAGTATTTT.

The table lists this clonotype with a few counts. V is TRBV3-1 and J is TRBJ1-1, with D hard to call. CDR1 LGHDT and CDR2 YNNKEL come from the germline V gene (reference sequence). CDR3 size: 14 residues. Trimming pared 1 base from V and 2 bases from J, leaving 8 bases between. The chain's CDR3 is CASSQVRSNTEAFF. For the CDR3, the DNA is TGTGCCAGCAGCCAAGTTAGATCAAACACTGAAGCTTTCTTT. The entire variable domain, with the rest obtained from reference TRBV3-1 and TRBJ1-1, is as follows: DTAVSQTPKYLVTQMGNDKSIKCEQNLGHDTMYWYKQDSKKFLKIMFSYNNKELIINETVPNRFSPKSPDKAHLNLHINSLELGDSAVYFCASSQVRSNTEAFFGQGTRLTVV.